The T cell receptor (beta chain) under discussion was sequenced for a study of shared T cell receptors in the human thymus. V lost 1 base and J lost 2; bases outside the gene matches: 7. Per the germline V gene, CDR1 is SGHNT and CDR2 is YYREEE (reference sequence). The CDR3 sequence is 16 residues long. The table came from immunoSEQ multiplex PCR; TCRdb's copy has only in-frame clones and leaves some out. The sample lists some 660,000 clones, about 87% occurring once. These records were also assigned to another study, of human thymus T cells. From that study: The study used thymus tissue resected during corrective heart surgery. As related research reported, thymic repertoires overlapped highly among unrelated individuals.

The sequenced sample was thymocytes. The clonotype was recovered from a boy in the first two years of life with a congenital heart defect. V and J are TRBV5-4 and TRBJ2-7, with 9 bases identical to TRBD1. The CDR3 sequence: CASSLTRQGGAYEQYF. The CDR3 region has the DNA TGTGCCAGCAGCTTGACTAGACAGGGGGGGGCCTACGAGCAGTACTTC.